The 23 T cell receptor beta chains in this list originate from one sample, sequenced in a study of T cell changes during pregnancy in multiple sclerosis. Clones were sequenced by immunoSEQ multiplex PCR, and TCRdb holds only the in-frame ones, with some missing. The sample includes over 90,000 clones, 90% of them seen just once. Source: peripheral blood, taken in the second trimester of pregnancy. Source of these receptors: a female donor in good health, enrolled as a control in a pregnancy study.

The rearrangement links TRBV6-5 to TRBJ1-4; 7 bases align to TRBD1. The germline gives CDR1 MNHEY, CDR2 SVGAGI. The V segment lost 0 bases and the J segment 5 bases; nucleotides outside the gene matches: 3. This CDR3 is 15 amino acids long. The CDR3 DNA reads TGTGCCAGCAGTTACTCCAGGGACAGAAATGAAAAACTGTTTTTT. It translates to CASSYSRDRNEKLFF.

CDR3 nucleotides: TGTGCCAGCAGCCCCGGGATTCCTTTTGTCAGTGAAAAACTGTTTTTT. Encoded protein: CASSPGIPFVSEKLFF. The chain links TRBV5-6 to TRBJ1-4; D gene ambiguous. Germline loops: CDR1 SGHDT, CDR2 YYEEEE. The V end lost 4 bases, the J end lost 7 bases, and 20 bases lay between the germline ends. This CDR3 has 16 amino acids.

This chain joins TRBV19 and TRBJ1-2; no clear D. Trimming took 0 bases from V and 3 from J, leaving 14 bases between them. The CDR3 has 16 amino acids. CDR1 LNHDA and CDR2 SQIVND come from the germline V gene (reference sequence). The CDR3 DNA reads as TGTGCCAGTAGTATAGAGCCCCGGACGGACTACTATGGCTACACCTTC. Translated, it gives CASSIEPRTDYYGYTF.

The chain uses TRBV19 and TRBJ1-2; 8 bases are shared with TRBD1. CDR1 is LNHDA and CDR2 is SQIVND in the germline V gene (reference sequence). CDR3 size: 14 residues. J gave up 4 bases and V 8 bases, and 9 bases lay outside the gene matches. This chain's CDR3 is CASRRTGIPYGYTF. The CDR3 DNA is TGTGCCAGTCGGAGGACAGGGATTCCCTATGGCTACACCTTC.

This chain connects TRBV28 to TRBJ1-6, with D unresolved. Trimming cost V 3 bases and J 14 bases, with 11 bases left between them. CDR3 length: 12 residues. In germline, CDR1 is MDHEN, CDR2 SYDVKM. The CDR3 DNA sequence: TGTGCCAGCAGTTTGGCAGATCCAACCCTCCACTTT. It specifies CASSLADPTLHF.

This chain connects TRBV5-1 to TRBJ1-1; no reliable D call. The CDR3 covers 14 residues. CDR1 is SGHRS and CDR2 is YFSETQ in the germline V gene. V was trimmed by 2 bases and J by 1 base, leaving 9 bases between them. CDR3 region: CASSFNSENTEAFF. CDR3 sequence (DNA): TGCGCCAGCAGCTTTAACAGTGAGAACACTGAAGCTTTCTTT.

The chain has TRBV7-9 and TRBJ1-2, with 9 bases fitting TRBD1. Trimming at V came to 5 bases and at J to 6 bases, leaving 7 bases not matched to a gene. CDR3 length equals 14 residues. Per the germline V gene, CDR1 is SEHNR and CDR2 is FQNEAQ (reference sequence). The CDR3 DNA is TGTGCCAGCAGCAAACAGGGGGCGTGGGATGGCTACACCTTC. Translating gives CASSKQGAWDGYTF.

The chain is built from TRBV5-8 and TRBJ2-3; D is perhaps TRBD1 (6 bases). V was pared by 6 bases and J by 5 bases, with 16 bases between. Germline V gene data show CDR1 as SGHTS and CDR2 as YDEGEE. CDR3 size: 14 residues. CDR3 DNA sequence: TGTGCCAGCACCAATTGGGACATCCAAGATACGCAGTATTTT. Translating it yields CASTNWDIQDTQYF.

This clone has only one observation. The V and J genes are TRBV25-1 and TRBJ2-1, with a weak D call TRBD1 (5 bases). Germline V CDR1 and CDR2: MGHDK, SYGVNS. Trimming took off 1 base at V and 0 bases at J, with 10 bases between the two ends. The CDR3 covers 16 residues. DNA of the CDR3: TGTGCCAGCAGTGAATCTGGGGCCCCCTCCTACAATGAGCAGTTCTTC. Its translation: CASSESGAPSYNEQFF.

The chain joins TRBV7-9 to TRBJ2-7; TRBD2 is a possible D gene (5 bases). From germline, CDR1 is SEHNR and CDR2 FQNEAQ (reference sequence). V was cut by 2 bases and J by 0 bases, with 11 bases left in between. The CDR3 covers 15 residues. The CDR3 DNA follows: TGTGCCAGCAGCTTAACATCGGGGAGCTCCTACGAGCAGTACTTC. Amino acid sequence: CASSLTSGSSYEQYF.

The DNA for the CDR3 is TGTGCCAGCAGTCCCACGGGACAGGGGTCTCTAGATGAAAAACTGTTTTTT. It yields the protein CASSPTGQGSLDEKLFF. V usage is TRBV28 and J usage is TRBJ1-4; TRBD1 matches at 10 bases. With V trimmed by 5 bases and J by 6 bases, 12 bases remained unmatched. The CDR3 is 17 amino acids. The germline CDR1 and CDR2 sequences are MDHEN and SYDVKM.

This clone was detected only once. The chain couples TRBV5-4 to TRBJ1-2, with 8 positions matching TRBD1. The trim removed 4 bases at V and 4 bases at J, leaving 3 bases unmatched. The CDR3 is 13 amino acids. The germline CDR1 and CDR2 sequences are SGHNT and YYREEE (reference sequence). In nucleotides, the CDR3 is TGTGCCAGCAGCCGGACAGGGACCTATGGCTACACCTTC. Its protein product is CASSRTGTYGYTF.

The V gene is TRBV13, the J gene TRBJ1-4; D is uncertain. In germline, CDR1 is PRHDT, CDR2 FYEKMQ (reference sequence). Trimming shortened V by 0 bases and J by 2 bases, and 7 bases separated the two germline ends. The CDR3 is 15 residues long. CDR3 sequence reads: CASSLGGGTNEKLFF. The CDR3 DNA sequence: TGTGCCAGCAGCTTAGGGGGAGGGACTAATGAAAAACTGTTTTTT.

The CDR3 DNA sequence: TGTGCCAGCAGTTACTCCCCGGAGGGAGGCGACACTGAAGCTTTCTTT. Amino acids: CASSYSPEGGDTEAFF. The V call is TRBV6-6, the J call TRBJ1-1; D ambiguous. CDR3 size: 16 residues. Trimming stripped 0 bases from V and 3 bases from J, with 14 bases between. CDR1 is MNHNY and CDR2 is SVGAGI in the germline V gene (reference sequence).

The chain is built from TRBV6-1 and TRBJ1-1; D may be TRBD1 (6 bases). Trimming took 4 bases from V and 6 from J, leaving 21 bases between them. Germline V gene data show CDR1 as MNHNS and CDR2 as SASEGT. The CDR3 has 16 amino acids. The CDR3: CASSAYRASRRAEAFF. For the CDR3, the DNA is TGTGCCAGCAGTGCTTACAGGGCGTCAAGGCGGGCTGAAGCTTTCTTT.

The genes are TRBV4-1 and TRBJ2-3; 9 bases agree with TRBD2. This CDR3 region has 16 residues. The germline V gene has CDR1 MGHRA and CDR2 YSYEKL. J lost 5 bases, V lost 5 bases, and 11 bases had no gene match. CDR3 nucleotide sequence: TGCGCCAGCAGCTTTTCGAAGCGGGAGGTGGGAGATACGCAGTATTTT. Translated, it gives CASSFSKREVGDTQYF.

The chain recombines TRBV7-2 with TRBJ1-3, with D unresolved. Per the germline V gene, CDR1 is SGHTA and CDR2 is FQGNSA. The CDR3 is made up of 15 amino acids. V dropped 2 bases and J dropped 0 bases, with 8 bases sitting between them. The CDR3 protein is CASSLSQASGNTIYF. The CDR3 DNA reads as TGTGCCAGCAGCTTATCTCAGGCCTCTGGAAACACCATATATTTT.

The CDR3 DNA is TGTGCCAGCATGCAGGGGCGTCGGTACGAGCAGTACTTC. It yields the protein CASMQGRRYEQYF. The chain joins TRBV6-1 to TRBJ2-7; D is possibly TRBD1 (6 bases). The CDR3 contains 13 residues. Deletions cut 7 bases from V and 4 bases from J, with 14 bases between. CDR1 is MNHNS and CDR2 is SASEGT in the germline V gene.

This clone was counted a single time. This chain joins TRBV28 and TRBJ1-5; TRBD1 might be the D (6 bases). V gave up 6 bases and J gave up 0 bases, with 12 bases separating them. The CDR3 sequence is 15 residues long. CDR1 is MDHEN and CDR2 is SYDVKM in the germline V gene. The CDR3 DNA sequence: TGTGCCAGCAGGACTCAGGGGTCTAGCAATCAGCCCCAGCATTTT. It translates to CASRTQGSSNQPQHF. The full variable domain, rest sourced from reference TRBV28 and TRBJ1-5, is DVKVTQSSRYLVKRTGEKVFLECVQDMDHENMFWYRQDPGLGLRLIYFSYDVKMKEKGDIPEGYSVSREKKERFSLILESASTNQTSMYLCASRTQGSSNQPQHFGDGTRLSIL.

The chain has TRBV5-6 and TRBJ2-5; 8 bases align to TRBD1. V shed 3 bases and J 5 bases; nucleotides not matched to a gene: 3. The length of the CDR3 is 13 residues. Germline CDR1 SGHDT, CDR2 YYEEEE. CDR3 sequence (DNA): TGTGCCAGCAGCTGGACAGGGAGGGAGACCCAGTACTTC. This gives the protein CASSWTGRETQYF.

J is TRBJ2-7 and V is TRBV19; the D gene is possibly TRBD2 (6 bases). The CDR3 is made up of 13 amino acids. V lost 8 bases, J lost 0 bases, and 11 bases lay in between. Per germline, CDR1 LNHDA and CDR2 SQIVND (reference sequence). CDR3 bases: TGTGCCAGTGGGGGGACGGTCTCCTACGAGCAGTACTTC. Protein: CASGGTVSYEQYF.

This rearrangement joins TRBV19 to TRBJ2-1, with TRBD2 as a possible D gene (7 bases). This CDR3 comprises 17 residues. The V end was cut by 6 bases, the J end by 9 bases, with 27 bases between. CDR1 and CDR2 (germline): LNHDA, SQIVND (reference sequence). In DNA form, the CDR3 reads TGTGCCAGTAGCCACTCAGGAGGGGGGGCAAGAGCGGGTGAGCAGTTCTTC. Residues: CASSHSGGGARAGEQFF. The variable domain in full, with the rest retrieved from reference TRBV19 and TRBJ2-1, is DGGITQSPKYLFRKEGQNVTLSCEQNLNHDAMYWYRQDPGQGLRLIYYSQIVNDFQKGDIAEGYSVSREKKESFPLTVTSAQKNPTAFYLCASSHSGGGARAGEQFFGPGTRLTVL.

The chain uses TRBV5-4 and TRBJ2-1; D might be TRBD2 (5 bases). The CDR3 is made up of 15 amino acids. Deletions cut 0 bases from V and 4 bases from J, with 11 bases between. Germline V gene lookup returns CDR1 SGHNT and CDR2 YYREEE (reference sequence). The DNA of the CDR3 is TGTGCCAGCAGCTTGGAATTCCCGGGATACAATGAGCAGTTCTTC. Protein product: CASSLEFPGYNEQFF.